One and the same sample provided the 17 T cell receptor beta chains below, sequenced in a study of response to subunit inactivated influenza vaccine. TCRdb passed the RT-PCR reads through MiXCR, listing each CDR3 protein once. The sample consists of 650,000 to 800,000 distinct CDR3 sequences, roughly 18% of them appearing once. The starting material was PBMCs from blood, obtained roughly 5 days after vaccination. All receptors derive from a man aged 50 or older who received an inactivated influenza vaccine.

Many counts were recorded for this clonotype. The CDR3 bases are TGTGCCAGCAGCTTAAGCGGTACTAGCGGGAGTACCGGGGAGCTGTTTTTT. As protein: CASSLSGTSGSTGELFF. The rearrangement links TRBV7-2 to TRBJ2-2; TRBD2 aligns across 11 bases. Germline V gene lookup returns CDR1 SGHTA and CDR2 FQGNSA. This CDR3 is 17 amino acids long. J lost 5 bases, V lost 2 bases, and 7 bases had no gene match.

In this sample, this clonotype turned up a few times. V gene TRBV5-6 combines with J gene TRBJ1-1, with D unclear. The germline CDR1 and CDR2 sequences are SGHDT and YYEEEE. V gave up 6 bases and J gave up 1 base, with 7 bases separating them. CDR3 length: 12 amino acids. The CDR3 DNA reads as TGTGCCAGCACTTATTCGAACACTGAAGCTTTCTTT. Translated: CASTYSNTEAFF.

This chain uses TRBV25-1 with TRBJ2-1, with TRBD2 identical over 9 bases. The CDR3 has 14 amino acids. The trim removed 3 bases at V and 6 bases at J, leaving 3 bases unmatched. The germline gives CDR1 MGHDK, CDR2 SYGVNS. CDR3 coding DNA: TGTGCCAGCAGTGAGACTAGCGGCCTCAATGAGCAGTTCTTC. Amino acid sequence: CASSETSGLNEQFF.

The rearrangement links TRBV12-3 or TRBV12-4 to TRBJ1-2; 8 bases line up with TRBD1. The CDR3 consists of 13 residues. The V gene end was trimmed by 5 bases and the J gene end by 14 bases; junction bases not matched to a gene: 13. The CDR3 nucleotides read TGTGCCAGCAGTCAAACCGCAGGGGGCAGAGATACCTTC. It encodes CASSQTAGGRDTF.

This clonotype has just a few counts. The rearrangement uses TRBV6-1 and TRBJ1-1; TRBD1 is a possible D gene (6 bases). This CDR3 has 18 residues. V lost 5 bases to trimming and J lost 1 base, with 23 bases between them. Germline V gives CDR1 MNHNS, CDR2 SASEGT. The CDR3 DNA is TGTGCCAGCAGTCGAACCGTCACGGGTCAGGGGAGGAACACTGAAGCTTTCTTT. It is translated as CASSRTVTGQGRNTEAFF.

This clonotype has just a few counts. The chain links TRBV7-8 to TRBJ2-1; 9 bases agree with TRBD1. Germline trimming cut 5 bases from V and 6 bases from J; bases unmatched to any gene: 8. The CDR3 extends over 15 amino acids. Germline-derived CDR1 and CDR2 are SGHVS and FQNEAQ. CDR3: CASSPQDRGSNEQFF. The DNA for the CDR3 is TGTGCCAGCAGCCCCCAGGACAGGGGATCCAATGAGCAGTTCTTC. Using reference TRBV7-8 and TRBJ2-1 for the parts outside the CDR3, the full variable domain is GAGVSQSPRYKVAKRGQDVALRCDPISGHVSLFWYQQALGQGPEFLTYFQNEAQLDKSGLPSDRFFAERPEGSVSTLKIQRTQQEDSAVYLCASSPQDRGSNEQFFGPGTRLTVL.

To note about this clonotype: A much larger clonotype is one base distant, so this may be a read error. The chain recombines TRBV6-1 with TRBJ1-5; D ambiguous. The CDR3 contains 15 residues. Looked up from germline, CDR1 is MNHNS and CDR2 is SASEGT. The CDR3 sequence: CASSPTLNSNRPQHF. The CDR3 nucleotides read TGTGCCAGCAGTCCGACACTTAATAGCAATCGGCCCCAGCATTTT.

The rearrangement links TRBV7-2 to TRBJ1-5; unclear D gene. Per germline, CDR1 SGHTA and CDR2 FQGNSA. V was trimmed by 1 base and J by 4 bases, leaving 5 bases between them. The CDR3 sequence is 13 residues long. CDR3 in amino acids: CASSLEFNQPQHF. CDR3 in DNA: TGTGCCAGCAGCTTAGAATTTAATCAGCCCCAGCATTTT. Looking up the rest from reference TRBV7-2 and TRBJ1-5 gives the full variable domain: GAGVSQSPSNKVTEKGKDVELRCDPISGHTALYWYRQSLGQGLEFLIYFQGNSAPDKSGLPSDRFSAERTGGSVSTLTIQRTQQEDSAVYLCASSLEFNQPQHFGDGTRLSIL.

This clonotype came up many times. The V and J genes are TRBV20-1 and TRBJ2-3; 7 nucleotides match TRBD1. The CDR3 has 11 amino acids. CDR1 DFQATT and CDR2 SNEGSKA come from the germline V gene (reference sequence). V shed 3 bases and J 13 bases; nucleotides not matched to a gene: 7. In DNA form, the CDR3 reads TGCAGTGCTAGGAGTGACAGGGTAGAGTATTTT. This codes for CSARSDRVEYF.

This clonotype was seen more than once but under ten times. V gene TRBV5-1 combines with J gene TRBJ2-7, with TRBD1 matching over 8 bases. J lost 7 bases, V lost 1 base, and 10 bases had no gene match. Germline V CDR1 and CDR2: SGHRS, YFSETQ. This CDR3 comprises 15 residues. Written as DNA, the CDR3 is TGCGCCAGCAGCTTGACTAGGGGACAGGCGCCTGAGCAGTACTTC. As protein: CASSLTRGQAPEQYF.

This clonotype was seen only a few times. The V gene is TRBV20-1, the J gene TRBJ2-5; D is undetermined. The V gene lost 4 bases and the J gene lost 1 base, with 10 bases spanning the gap. CDR1 and CDR2 from the germline V gene are DFQATT and SNEGSKA (reference sequence). The CDR3 covers 13 residues. The CDR3 is CSATEILQETQYF. CDR3 sequence (DNA): TGCAGTGCTACAGAGATACTCCAAGAGACCCAGTACTTC.

Points on this clonotype: This may be a read error: a much more frequent sequence differs by one nucleotide. J is TRBJ2-3 and V is TRBV15; the D is unclear. Germline CDR1 is LNHNV and CDR2 is YYDKDF (reference sequence). This CDR3 region has 13 residues. This CDR3 is CDTSRDNKDTQYF. The CDR3 bases are TGTGACACCAGCAGAGATAACAAAGATACGCAGTATTTT.

This clonotype turned up a few times. The chain employs TRBV4-1 and TRBJ2-2; the D gene is possibly TRBD1 (5 bases). The CDR3 contains 16 residues. CDR1 is MGHRA, CDR2 YSYEKL, per germline. V was pared by 1 base and J by 3 bases, with 12 bases between. Here the CDR3 DNA reads TGCGCCAGCAGCCAAGGGTGGGGCCCTGACACCGGGGAGCTGTTTTTT. It is translated as CASSQGWGPDTGELFF.

The sample holds a few counts of this clonotype. This rearrangement joins TRBV5-1 to TRBJ2-7; the match to TRBD2 covers 8 bases. The ends lost 9 bases at V and 2 bases at J; junction bases unmatched: 13. The CDR3 is made up of 15 amino acids. The germline CDR1 and CDR2 sequences are SGHRS and YFSETQ. The CDR3 loop reads CATRPGPGGTYEQYF. CDR3 bases: TGCGCCACCCGCCCTGGGCCGGGAGGGACCTACGAGCAGTACTTC.

The rearrangement joins TRBV7-2 to TRBJ2-3; 10 bases are a match to TRBD2. Germline V gene sequence: CDR1 SGHTA, CDR2 FQGNSA. With 5 bases clipped from V and 2 bases from J, the junction kept 7 bases outside the gene matches. The CDR3 runs 16 residues. The CDR3 coding sequence is TGTGCCAGCAGCACGCGTAGCGGGAGGTTCACAGATACGCAGTATTTT. This encodes CASSTRSGRFTDTQYF. The whole variable domain, filled in from reference TRBV7-2 and TRBJ2-3, reads GAGVSQSPSNKVTEKGKDVELRCDPISGHTALYWYRQSLGQGLEFLIYFQGNSAPDKSGLPSDRFSAERTGGSVSTLTIQRTQQEDSAVYLCASSTRSGRFTDTQYFGPGTRLTVL.

The chain joins TRBV6-2 or TRBV6-3 to TRBJ1-2; possible D gene TRBD1, 6 bases. Germline lookup yields CDR1 MNHEY and CDR2 SVGEGT. The germline V and J ends were trimmed by 8 bases and 4 bases, with 17 bases remaining between them. This CDR3 region has 14 residues. The CDR3 DNA reads TGTGCCAGCCACCGCTCGGCCAGGGGCTATGGCTACACCTTC. The encoded protein is CASHRSARGYGYTF.

This chain joins TRBV20-1 and TRBJ2-1, with 9 bases that match TRBD2. CDR1 and CDR2 (germline): DFQATT, SNEGSKA (reference sequence). The CDR3 is made up of 16 amino acids. The V and J ends lost 3 bases and 4 bases, in that order; junction bases with no gene match: 10. The CDR3 DNA follows: TGCAGTGCTAGTCCGGCTAGCGGGGAGTCTTACAATGAGCAGTTCTTC. Translation gives CSASPASGESYNEQFF.